This TCR beta chain was identified during a study of cytomegalovirus exposure and HLA in healthy donors. Study-wide context: Tens of millions of unique TCRs from HLA-typed donors were held in an early release of data.

Germline CDR1 reads GTSNPN; CDR2 reads SVGIG (reference sequence). The CDR3 totals 12 residues. The ends lost 7 bases at V and 7 bases at J; junction bases unmatched: 8. This clone occurred a few times. The antigen is undetermined. In the PCR, 60 Vbeta and 13 Jbeta primers were used. The table came from immunoSEQ multiplex PCR; TCRdb's copy has only in-frame clones and leaves some out. The sample lists about 59,000 clones, approximately 83% seen once, with around 1.7% in the top ten. Study-level points and caveats: The dataset shows that most TCR sequences were rare, while some public TCRs occurred in many donors.

The TCR sequence derives from a man in his forties in good health and CMV-seronegative. The rearrangement uses TRBV30 and TRBJ1-2; 8 bases align to TRBD1. Sequencing was done on a sample of PBMCs. The CDR3 region is CAFQGAPSGYTF. CDR3 bases: TGTGCCTTCCAGGGGGCGCCGAGTGGCTACACCTTC.